What follows are 12 T cell receptor beta chains derived from one specimen sequenced in a study of T cells after yellow fever vaccination. TCRdb recomputed calls from the 5' RACE reads with MiXCR, one row per CDR3 protein. The table has around 350,000 distinct CDR3 sequences, roughly 12% seen once. Sequenced here: PBMCs, sampled on the day of the first yellow fever vaccination. Source of these receptors: a man between 18 and 35 years old who received the YFV17D yellow fever vaccine.

This clonotype turned up a few times. The rearrangement links TRBV15 to TRBJ1-6; the match to TRBD1 covers 7 bases. CDR1 is LNHNV, CDR2 YYDKDF, per germline (reference sequence). Trimming removed 4 bases from V and 10 bases from J; junction bases left unmatched: 7. The CDR3 contains 14 residues. This chain's CDR3 is CATSIQGPRSPLHF. In nucleotides, the CDR3 is TGTGCCACCAGCATACAGGGGCCGCGATCACCCCTCCACTTT.

This clonotype has a count of ten or more. V and J are TRBV12-3 or TRBV12-4 and TRBJ2-3, with D perhaps TRBD1 or TRBD2 (6 bases each). Trimming cost V 3 bases and J 4 bases, with 11 bases left between them. The length of the CDR3 is 14 residues. The CDR3 protein is CASSFGGLADTQYF. CDR3 bases: TGTGCCAGCAGTTTCGGGGGCTTGGCAGATACGCAGTATTTT.

This clonotype was counted between two and nine times. This sequence joins TRBV11-1 and TRBJ1-1; 12 bases agree with TRBD1. With 4 bases clipped from V and 0 bases from J, the junction kept 9 bases outside the gene matches. Germline V gene sequence: CDR1 SGHAT, CDR2 FQDESV (reference sequence). This CDR3 is built from 18 residues. Here the CDR3 reads CASSYPSGTGGVNTEAFF. CDR3 nucleotides: TGTGCCAGCAGCTACCCGTCAGGGACAGGGGGCGTGAACACTGAAGCTTTCTTT. The whole variable domain, filled in from reference TRBV11-1 and TRBJ1-1, reads EAEVAQSPRYKITEKSQAVAFWCDPISGHATLYWYRQILGQGPELLVQFQDESVVDDSQLPKDRFSAERLKGVDSTLKIQPAELGDSAMYLCASSYPSGTGGVNTEAFFGQGTRLTVV.

In this sample, this clonotype turned up many times. The CDR3 is CASSLPSGGTGELFF. The CDR3 coding sequence is TGTGCCAGCAGCTTACCTAGCGGGGGTACCGGGGAGCTGTTTTTT. The V and J genes are TRBV7-8 and TRBJ2-2; 10 bases are shared with TRBD2. There are 15 residues in the CDR3. CDR1 is SGHVS, CDR2 FQNEAQ, per germline. V was pared by 2 bases and J by 5 bases, with 2 bases of the junction left unmatched. The full variable domain, its missing parts supplied by reference TRBV7-8 and TRBJ2-2, is GAGVSQSPRYKVAKRGQDVALRCDPISGHVSLFWYQQALGQGPEFLTYFQNEAQLDKSGLPSDRFFAERPEGSVSTLKIQRTQQEDSAVYLCASSLPSGGTGELFFGEGSRLTVL.

The table lists this clonotype with a few counts. The junction departs from germline at one end; a sequencing error may be responsible. The chain joins TRBV7-6 to TRBJ2-3; TRBD2 agrees at 10 bases. The germline CDR1 and CDR2 sequences are SGHVS and FNYEAQ. CDR3 length: 15 residues. CDR3 nucleotide sequence: TGTGCCAGCAGCCTAGCGGGGGAGAGCACAGATACGCAGTATTTT. This translates into CASSLAGESTDTQYF.

The chain is built from TRBV6-1 and TRBJ2-7; the D gene is possibly TRBD1 (5 bases). This CDR3 contains 14 residues. Trimming stripped 5 bases from V and 5 bases from J, with 16 bases between. Per germline, CDR1 MNHNS and CDR2 SASEGT. The CDR3 sequence: CASSRQSFKDEQYF. The CDR3 DNA follows: TGTGCCAGCAGTAGACAGAGTTTTAAGGACGAGCAGTACTTC.

This clonotype was observed a handful of times. The rearrangement joins TRBV20-1 to TRBJ2-5; D possibly corresponds to TRBD1 (5 bases). Trimming stripped 0 bases from V and 5 bases from J, with 16 bases between. This CDR3 is 15 amino acids long. Germline lookup yields CDR1 DFQATT and CDR2 SNEGSKA (reference sequence). The CDR3 region has the DNA TGCAGTGCTAGAGATAGGGGCCAGGGATGGGAGACCCAGTACTTC. It translates to CSARDRGQGWETQYF.

This chain joins TRBV20-1 and TRBJ2-6; D call uncertain. The CDR3 is 12 amino acids. The germline gives CDR1 DFQATT, CDR2 SNEGSKA (reference sequence). V shed 6 bases and J shed 4 bases, with 7 bases lying between them. CDR3 nucleotides: TGCAGTGCGAGTACCGGGGCCAACGTCCTGACTTTC. This encodes CSASTGANVLTF.

This clonotype was observed a few times. The CDR3 here is CASSLDRGTSNQPQHF. In nucleotides, the CDR3 is TGTGCCAGCAGCTTAGACAGGGGTACGAGCAATCAGCCCCAGCATTTT. The chain is built from TRBV7-9 and TRBJ1-5; 7 bases fit TRBD1. The germline CDR1 and CDR2 sequences are SEHNR and FQNEAQ (reference sequence). The CDR3 has 16 residues. V was pared by 1 base and J by 1 base, with 4 bases of the junction left unmatched.

This clonotype occurred many times. V gene TRBV2 combines with J gene TRBJ1-6, with D possibly being TRBD1 (6 bases). The V end lost 0 bases, the J end lost 9 bases, and 12 bases lay between the germline ends. This CDR3 has 15 amino acids. Germline V gene data show CDR1 as SNHLY and CDR2 as FYNNEI. The CDR3 coding sequence is TGTGCCAGCAGTGAAGCTCGGGACATGCCTTCACCCCTCCACTTT. Encoded protein: CASSEARDMPSPLHF.

The CDR3 nucleotides read TGTGCCAGCAGCTTAGGGCGGACTCAATTCACAGATACGCAGTATTTT. It encodes CASSLGRTQFTDTQYF. The chain employs TRBV7-9 and TRBJ2-3, with D maybe TRBD2 (5 bases). V lost 1 base, J lost 2 bases, and 13 bases lay in between. The CDR3 is 16 residues long. Germline V gives CDR1 SEHNR, CDR2 FQNEAQ (reference sequence).

This clonotype occurred a few times. The chain uses TRBV7-2 and TRBJ1-6; a possible D gene is TRBD1 (5 bases). CDR3 length: 17 residues. V shed 2 bases and J shed 9 bases, with 20 bases lying between them. The germline V gene encodes CDR1 SGHTA and CDR2 FQGNSA. The CDR3 loop is CASSLIPGTYGLSPLHF. The CDR3 DNA reads as TGTGCCAGCAGCTTAATCCCAGGGACCTACGGACTTTCACCCCTCCACTTT.